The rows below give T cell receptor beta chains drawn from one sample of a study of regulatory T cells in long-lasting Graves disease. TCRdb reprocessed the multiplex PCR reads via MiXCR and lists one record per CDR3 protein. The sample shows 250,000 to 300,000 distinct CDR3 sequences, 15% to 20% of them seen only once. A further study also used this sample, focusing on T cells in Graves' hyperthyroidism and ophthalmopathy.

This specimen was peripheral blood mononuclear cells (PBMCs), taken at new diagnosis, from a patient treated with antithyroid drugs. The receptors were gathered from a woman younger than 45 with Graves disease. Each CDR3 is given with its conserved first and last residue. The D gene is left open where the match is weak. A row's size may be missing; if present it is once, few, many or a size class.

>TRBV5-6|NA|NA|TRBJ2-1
CASSTGGADEQFF
TGTGCCAGCAGCACTGGGGGTGCAGATGAGCAGTTCTTC
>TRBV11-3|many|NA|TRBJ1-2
CASSLDWRAGSYGYTF
TGTGCCAGCAGCTTAGATTGGCGGGCCGGCAGCTATGGCTACACCTTC
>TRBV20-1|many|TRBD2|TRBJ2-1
CSAIDLAGGINEQFF
TGCAGTGCTATAGATTTAGCGGGGGGAATCAATGAGCAGTTCTTC
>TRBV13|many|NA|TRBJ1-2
CASSLRPGERNYGYTF
TGTGCCAGCAGCTTAAGACCGGGCGAGCGAAACTATGGCTACACCTTC
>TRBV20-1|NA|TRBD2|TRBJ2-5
CSARDLAGLETQYF
TGCAGTGCTAGAGACCTAGCGGGGTTAGAGACCCAGTACTTC
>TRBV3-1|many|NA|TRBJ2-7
CASSQERGTTYEQYF
TGTGCCAGCAGCCAAGAACGCGGGACGACCTACGAGCAGTACTTC
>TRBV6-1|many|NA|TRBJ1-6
CASTLTDPNSPLHF
TGTGCCAGCACTTTGACGGATCCAAATTCACCCCTCCACTTT
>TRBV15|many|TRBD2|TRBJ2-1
CATSRGGGSGVGYNEQFF
TGTGCCACCAGCAGAGGGGGGGGAAGCGGGGTCGGTTACAATGAGCAGTTCTTC
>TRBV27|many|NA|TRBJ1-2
CASSLAANYGYTF
TGTGCCAGCAGTTTAGCGGCGAACTATGGCTACACCTTC
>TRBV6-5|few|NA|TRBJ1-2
CASSYSRSTRRDGYTF
TGTGCCAGCAGTTACTCGAGATCTACTCGTCGGGATGGCTACACCTTC
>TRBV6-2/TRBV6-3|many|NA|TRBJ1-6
CASRMRLGNSPLHF
TGTGCCAGCAGGATGCGATTAGGGAATTCACCCCTCCACTTT
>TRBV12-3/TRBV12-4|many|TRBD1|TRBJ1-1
CASSLSTGLAFF
TGTGCCAGCAGTCTTTCGACAGGGTTAGCTTTCTTT
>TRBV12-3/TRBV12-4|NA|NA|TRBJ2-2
CASSFSFTGTGELFF
TGTGCCAGCAGTTTTAGTTTTACGGGGACCGGGGAGCTGTTTTTT
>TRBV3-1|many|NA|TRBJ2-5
CATTSGEQDGQETQYF
TGTGCCACGACATCTGGGGAACAGGACGGTCAAGAGACCCAGTACTTC
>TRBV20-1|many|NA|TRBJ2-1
CSARQTASEQFF
TGCAGTGCTAGACAGACAGCGTCTGAGCAGTTCTTC
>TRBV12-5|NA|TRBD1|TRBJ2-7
CASGPGQGAHEQYF
TGTGCTAGTGGTCCGGGACAGGGGGCCCACGAGCAGTACTTC
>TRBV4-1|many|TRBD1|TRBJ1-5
CASSPRTGSQPQHF
TGCGCCAGCAGCCCACGGACAGGGAGCCAGCCCCAGCATTTT
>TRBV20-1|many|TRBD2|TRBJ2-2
CSAPSGDAGELFF
TGCAGTGCCCCTAGCGGGGACGCCGGGGAGCTGTTTTTT
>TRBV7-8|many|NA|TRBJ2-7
CASSLGQGTYEQYF
TGTGCCAGCAGCTTAGGGCAGGGAACCTACGAGCAGTACTTC
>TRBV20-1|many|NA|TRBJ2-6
CSATNPSGANVLTF
TGCAGTGCCACGAACCCGTCCGGGGCCAACGTCCTGACTTTC
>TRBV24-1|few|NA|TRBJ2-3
CATSDRSGNTDTQYF
TGTGCCACCAGTGACCGAAGCGGAAACACAGATACGCAGTATTTT
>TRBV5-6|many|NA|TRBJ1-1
CASSPISGGTVAFF
TGTGCCAGCAGCCCTATCTCGGGGGGAACTGTAGCTTTCTTT
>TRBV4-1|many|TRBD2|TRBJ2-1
CASSPESGGPNEQFF
TGCGCCAGCAGCCCTGAAAGCGGGGGGCCGAATGAGCAGTTCTTC
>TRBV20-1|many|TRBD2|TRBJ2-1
CSASPPSGGAGNEQFF
TGCAGTGCAAGTCCTCCAAGCGGGGGGGCGGGCAATGAGCAGTTCTTC
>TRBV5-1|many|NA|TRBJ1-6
CASSLRVRGASPLHF
TGTGCCAGCAGCTTACGGGTCAGGGGAGCTTCACCCCTCCACTTT
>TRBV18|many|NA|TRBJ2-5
CASSPLRQSIETQYF
TGTGCCAGCTCACCCCTCCGGCAAAGTATCGAGACCCAGTACTTC
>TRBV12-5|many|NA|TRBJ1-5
CASAGPAGEVNQPQHF
TGTGCTAGTGCCGGCCCGGCGGGCGAAGTCAATCAGCCCCAGCATTTT
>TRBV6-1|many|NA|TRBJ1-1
CASSEQVQRNTEAFF
TGTGCCAGCAGTGAACAGGTACAGAGGAACACTGAAGCTTTCTTT
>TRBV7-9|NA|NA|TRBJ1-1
CASSLASGVSEALF
TGTGCCAGCAGCTTAGCGTCCGGGGTGTCTGAAGCTCTCTTT
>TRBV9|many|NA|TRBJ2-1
CASSQQRVHEQFF
TGTGCCAGCAGCCAGCAGCGGGTACATGAGCAGTTCTTC
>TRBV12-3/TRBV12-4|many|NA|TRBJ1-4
CASSPPAGVEKLFF
TGTGCCAGCAGTCCACCAGCCGGGGTTGAAAAACTGTTTTTT
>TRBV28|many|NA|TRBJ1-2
CASRKLDRRKERYTF
TGTGCCAGCAGAAAGCTCGACAGGAGGAAGGAGCGCTACACCTTC
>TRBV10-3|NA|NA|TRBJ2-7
CAIRKLPQDEQYF
TGTGCCATCAGGAAGCTCCCCCAGGACGAGCAGTACTTC
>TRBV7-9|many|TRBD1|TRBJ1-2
CASSFDTGVGGYTF
TGTGCCAGCAGCTTCGATACAGGGGTGGGTGGCTACACCTTC
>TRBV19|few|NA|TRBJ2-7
CASSWGPTYEQYF
TGTGCCAGTAGTTGGGGGCCAACCTACGAGCAGTACTTC
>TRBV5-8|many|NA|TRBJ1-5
CASSLHQGVQPQHF
TGTGCCAGCAGCTTGCACCAGGGAGTCCAGCCCCAGCATTTT
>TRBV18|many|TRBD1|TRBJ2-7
CASSPLGGQGSYEQYF
TGTGCCAGCTCACCACTGGGTGGACAGGGGTCCTACGAGCAGTACTTC
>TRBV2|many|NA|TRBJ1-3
CASSYNRNTIYF
TGTGCCAGCAGTTACAACAGGAACACCATATATTTT
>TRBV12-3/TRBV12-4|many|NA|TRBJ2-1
CASRGDSSYNEQFF
TGTGCCAGCAGAGGAGACAGTTCCTACAATGAGCAGTTCTTC
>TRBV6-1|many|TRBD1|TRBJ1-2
CAAKTGGYGYTF
TGTGCCGCAAAGACAGGGGGCTATGGCTACACCTTC
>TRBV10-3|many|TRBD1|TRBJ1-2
CAIKGQTGGHTF
TGTGCCATCAAAGGCCAAACAGGGGGCCACACCTTC
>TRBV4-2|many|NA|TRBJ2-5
CASSQVAGTQETQYF
TGTGCCAGCAGCCAAGTGGCGGGGACACAAGAGACCCAGTACTTC
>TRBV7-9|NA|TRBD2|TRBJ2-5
CASSKSGTSGGAGETQYF
TGTGCCAGCAGCAAATCCGGGACTAGCGGGGGGGCCGGAGAGACCCAGTACTTC
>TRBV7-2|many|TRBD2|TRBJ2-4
CASNFLPGTSGGPFF
TGTGCCAGCAACTTCCTCCCTGGGACTAGCGGGGGCCCCTTTTTC
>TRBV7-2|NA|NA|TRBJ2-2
CASSYPGGGTGELFF
TGTGCCAGCAGCTACCCGGGTGGGGGCACCGGGGAGCTGTTTTTT
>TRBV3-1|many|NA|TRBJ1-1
CASSRQTSTEAFF
TGTGCCAGCAGCCGTCAGACAAGCACTGAAGCTTTCTTT
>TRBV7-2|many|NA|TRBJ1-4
CASSTHLNEKLFF
TGTGCCAGCAGCACACACCTCAATGAAAAACTGTTTTTT
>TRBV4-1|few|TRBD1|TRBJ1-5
CAVGTGRQPQHF
TGCGCCGTCGGGACAGGGAGGCAGCCCCAGCATTTT
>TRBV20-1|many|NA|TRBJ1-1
CSAPSRRTNTEAFF
TGCAGTGCTCCATCCCGTCGTACGAACACTGAAGCTTTCTTT
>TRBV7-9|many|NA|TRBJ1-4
CASSSQGFATNEKLFF
TGTGCCAGCAGTTCCCAGGGTTTCGCAACTAATGAAAAACTGTTTTTT